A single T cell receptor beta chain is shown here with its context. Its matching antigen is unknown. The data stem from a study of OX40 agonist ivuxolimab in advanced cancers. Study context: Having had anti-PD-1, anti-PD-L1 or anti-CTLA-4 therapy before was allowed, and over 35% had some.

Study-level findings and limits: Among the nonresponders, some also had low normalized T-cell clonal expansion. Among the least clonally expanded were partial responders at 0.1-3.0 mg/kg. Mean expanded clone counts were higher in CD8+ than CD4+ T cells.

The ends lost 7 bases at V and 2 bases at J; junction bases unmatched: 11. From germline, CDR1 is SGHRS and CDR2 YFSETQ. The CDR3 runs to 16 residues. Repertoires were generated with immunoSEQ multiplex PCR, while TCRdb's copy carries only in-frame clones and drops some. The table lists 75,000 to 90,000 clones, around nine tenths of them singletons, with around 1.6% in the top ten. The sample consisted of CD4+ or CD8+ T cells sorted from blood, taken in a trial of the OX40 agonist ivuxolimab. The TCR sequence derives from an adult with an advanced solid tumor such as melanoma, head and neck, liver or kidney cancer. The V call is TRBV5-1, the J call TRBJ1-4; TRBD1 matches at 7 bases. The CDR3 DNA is TGCGCCAGCTTCACAGGGGACTGGGGCACTAATGAAAAACTGTTTTTT. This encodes CASFTGDWGTNEKLFF.